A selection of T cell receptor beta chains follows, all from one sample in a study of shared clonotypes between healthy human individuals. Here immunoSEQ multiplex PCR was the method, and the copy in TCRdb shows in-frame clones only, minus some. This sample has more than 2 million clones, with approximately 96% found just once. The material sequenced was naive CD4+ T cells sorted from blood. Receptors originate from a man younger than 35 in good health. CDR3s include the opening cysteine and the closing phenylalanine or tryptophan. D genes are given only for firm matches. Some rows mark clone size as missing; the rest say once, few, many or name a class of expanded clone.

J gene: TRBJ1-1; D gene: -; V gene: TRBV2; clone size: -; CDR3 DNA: TGTGCCAGCAGAGAGGGGGACACGGGGCGGGCGACTGAAGCTTTCTTT; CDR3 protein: CASREGDTGRATEAFF
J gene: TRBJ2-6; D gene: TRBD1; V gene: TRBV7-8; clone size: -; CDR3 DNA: TGTGCCAGCAGCCCTACAGGGGGCTCTGGGGCCAACGTCCTGACTTTC; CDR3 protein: CASSPTGGSGANVLTF
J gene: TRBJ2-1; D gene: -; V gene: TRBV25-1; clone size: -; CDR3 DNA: TGTGCCAGCAGTGAATACGGGGCAGGAAACAATGAGCAGTTCTTC; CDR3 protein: CASSEYGAGNNEQFF
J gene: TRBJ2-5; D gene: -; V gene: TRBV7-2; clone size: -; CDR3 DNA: TGTGCCAGCAGCCCACCCGGTGCGACCCAGTACTTC; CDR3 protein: CASSPPGATQYF
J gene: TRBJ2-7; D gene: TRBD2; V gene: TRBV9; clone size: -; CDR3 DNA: TGTGCCAGCAGCGTAGGAGGACTAGCGGGGTACGAGCAGTACTTC; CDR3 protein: CASSVGGLAGYEQYF
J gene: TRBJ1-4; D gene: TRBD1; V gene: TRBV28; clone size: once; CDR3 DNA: TGTGCCAGCAGGGGCCGCATTGGGACAGGGAATGAAAAACTGTTTTTT; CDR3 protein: CASRGRIGTGNEKLFF
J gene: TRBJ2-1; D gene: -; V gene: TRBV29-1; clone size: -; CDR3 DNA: TGCAGCGTTGCTGCGGGGAGCTCCTACAATGAGCAGTTCTTC; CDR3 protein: CSVAAGSSYNEQFF
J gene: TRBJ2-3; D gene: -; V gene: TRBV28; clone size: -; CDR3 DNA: TGTGCCAGCAGTACTTACAGAGGTAGCACAGATACGCAGTATTTT; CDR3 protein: CASSTYRGSTDTQYF
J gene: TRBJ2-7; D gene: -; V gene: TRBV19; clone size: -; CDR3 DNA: TGTGCCGACGGGAGCGGCTACGAGCAGTACTTC; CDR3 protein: CADGSGYEQYF
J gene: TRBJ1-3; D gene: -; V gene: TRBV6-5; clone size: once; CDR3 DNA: TGTGCCAGCAGGCTCGACAGCTCTGGAAACACCATATATTTT; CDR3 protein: CASRLDSSGNTIYF
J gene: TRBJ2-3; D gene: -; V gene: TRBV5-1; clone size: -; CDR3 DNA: TGCGCCAGCAGCTTGGCCTGGGGTAGCACAGATACGCAGTATTTT; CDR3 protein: CASSLAWGSTDTQYF
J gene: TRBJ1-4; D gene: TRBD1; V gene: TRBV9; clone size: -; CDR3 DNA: TGTGCCAGCAGCGGGAAGTCCGGGACAGCCGTTGAAAAACTGTTTTTT; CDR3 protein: CASSGKSGTAVEKLFF
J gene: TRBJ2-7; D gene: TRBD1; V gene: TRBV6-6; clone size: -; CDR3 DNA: TGTGCCAGCAGTTACTACAGGACAGGGTCGGGCGCGGAGCAGTACTTC; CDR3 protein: CASSYYRTGSGAEQYF